This TCR beta chain was identified in a study of cytomegalovirus exposure and HLA in healthy donors. Germline CDR1 SGHRS, CDR2 YFSETQ. The CDR3 sequence is 16 residues long. V shed 1 base and J 5 bases; nucleotides not matched to a gene: 11. This PCR relied on a set of 60 Vbeta primers and 13 Jbeta primers. Generated by immunoSEQ multiplex PCR, the TCRdb table keeps only in-frame clones and is missing some. The sample includes under 150,000 clones, about 10% of them seen just once. Study findings and constraints: The later analysis indicated that the majority of CMV-associated TCR beta chains appeared HLA-restricted.

This clone showed up just a few times. Its antigen is undetermined. This sequence originates from a woman between 35 and 50 years old in good health and CMV-seropositive. The chain couples TRBV5-1 to TRBJ2-5; TRBD2 matches at 7 bases. Sequenced input: PBMCs. The chain's CDR3 is CASSLSGTGGGETQYF. CDR3 bases: TGCGCCAGCAGCTTGAGCGGGACGGGAGGTGGGGAGACCCAGTACTTC.